This is a list of T cell receptor beta chains from one sample in a study of T cells after yellow fever vaccination. TCRdb fed the 5' RACE reads into MiXCR, producing one record per CDR3 protein. The profile shows about 220,000 distinct CDR3 sequences, about 3% of them singletons. Sequencing was performed on CD4+ T cells sorted from PBMCs, taken 10 days after the yellow fever booster vaccination. The source is a young man who received the YFV17D yellow fever vaccine. Both conserved end residues are part of each CDR3. The D gene is left open where the match is weak. Expanded clones get a size class; other rows say once, few or many, or leave the size out.

many	TRBD2	TRBV18	TRBJ2-3	TGTGCCAGCTCACCCTCCGGGGGGGCAGGGGATACGCAGTATTTT	CASSPSGGAGDTQYF
many	NA	TRBV6-2/TRBV6-3	TRBJ1-6	TGTGCCAGCAGTTACGAGGATTCACCCCTCCACTTT	CASSYEDSPLHF
many	NA	TRBV6-2/TRBV6-3	TRBJ2-3	TGTGCCAGCAGTCCGGACGGAGCCACAGATACGCAGTATTTT	CASSPDGATDTQYF
many	TRBD1	TRBV7-9	TRBJ1-2	TGTGCCAGCAGCTCGCAGGGGGCGGATGGCTACACCTTC	CASSSQGADGYTF
many	NA	TRBV19	TRBJ2-3	TGTGCCAGTAGTCTTAGAGAGGGCGATACGCAGTATTTT	CASSLREGDTQYF
few	NA	TRBV28	TRBJ2-5	TGTGCCAGCAGTCCCCTGGCCAAGAAAGAGACCCAGTACTTC	CASSPLAKKETQYF
few	TRBD2	TRBV14	TRBJ2-1	TGTGCCAGCAGCCAAGAGTCTTATGTCGGGACTAGCGGGGGCAAGCAGTTCTTC	CASSQESYVGTSGGKQFF
NA	NA	TRBV3-1	TRBJ1-2	TGTGCCAGCAGCCAAGAATCGTGGCAGGGAACTGGCTACACCTTC	CASSQESWQGTGYTF
few	TRBD2	TRBV12-3/TRBV12-4	TRBJ2-7	TGTGCCAGCAGCAGGACTAGATACTACGAGCAGTACTTC	CASSRTRYYEQYF
many	TRBD2	TRBV10-3	TRBJ2-3	TGTGCCATCAGTGTTAGGACTAGCTTCTCAGATACGCAGTATTTT	CAISVRTSFSDTQYF
few	TRBD2	TRBV5-1	TRBJ2-3	TGCGCCAGCAAGACAAGCGGGGGCAGCAGGGATACGCAGTATTTT	CASKTSGGSRDTQYF
NA	NA	TRBV7-9	TRBJ1-2	TGTGCCAGCAGCCGAAGCTCCGGGACGGTAGTCTATGGCTACACCTTC	CASSRSSGTVVYGYTF
many	NA	TRBV5-1	TRBJ1-1	TGCGCCAGCAGCTTGGCCTGGCAGGCCACTGAAGCTTTCTTT	CASSLAWQATEAFF
few	NA	TRBV7-2	TRBJ1-1	TGTGCCAGCAAGCGGCCTCGGGGTTACACTGAAGCTTTCTTT	CASKRPRGYTEAFF
many	NA	TRBV20-1	TRBJ1-4	TGCAGTGCAGAGAGGGGGATCGGGTTAGGTGAAAAACTGTTTTTT	CSAERGIGLGEKLFF
few	TRBD2	TRBV12-3/TRBV12-4	TRBJ2-1	TGTGCCAGCTACCCCCGACTAGCGGGGGTGAATGAGCAGTTCTTC	CASYPRLAGVNEQFF
few	NA	TRBV9	TRBJ1-6	TGTGCCAGCAGCGCGGACGTCTCCTATAATTCACCCCTCCACTTT	CASSADVSYNSPLHF
NA	TRBD2	TRBV9	TRBJ2-1	TGTGCCAGCAGCGTAGGACTAGCGGGGGCCTACAATGAGCAGTTCTTC	CASSVGLAGAYNEQFF
NA	NA	TRBV5-1	TRBJ1-5	TGCGCCAGCAGCTCCCCGACAGGTGGTTACAATCAGCCCCAGCATTTT	CASSSPTGGYNQPQHF
many	NA	TRBV7-9	TRBJ2-1	TGTGCCAGCAGCCCCCCTCCGAGGGCGGTTTCCTACAATGAGCAGTTCTTC	CASSPPPRAVSYNEQFF
few	TRBD1	TRBV12-3/TRBV12-4	TRBJ1-5	TGTGCCAGCAGCCGATGGGGGACAGGGGGTGCAAATCAGCCCCAGCATTTT	CASSRWGTGGANQPQHF
few	NA	TRBV7-2	TRBJ2-1	TGTGCCAGCAGCTTAAGCCGCTACAATGAGCAGTTCTTC	CASSLSRYNEQFF
many	NA	TRBV4-3	TRBJ1-2	TGCGCCAGCAGCCAGGCGGTAGAGGCTATACCGCGCTATGGCTACACCTTC	CASSQAVEAIPRYGYTF
many	NA	TRBV5-1	TRBJ2-7	TGCGCCAGCAGCATGGGTCTCTGGGGCGAGCTAGTCTCCGACGAGCAGTACTTC	CASSMGLWGELVSDEQYF
many	NA	TRBV9	TRBJ2-1	TGTGCCAGCAGCGTACTCGGCTCCTACAATGAGCAGTTCTTC	CASSVLGSYNEQFF
NA	TRBD1	TRBV19	TRBJ1-6	TGTGCCAGTAGTACTCAGCTCCGGGACAGAGTTAATTCACCCCTCCACTTT	CASSTQLRDRVNSPLHF
NA	NA	TRBV24-1	TRBJ2-4	TGTGCCACCAGTGAAGGGAAGTTAGCCAAAAACATTCAGTACTTC	CATSEGKLAKNIQYF
many	TRBD2	TRBV5-1	TRBJ2-5	TGCGCCAGCAGCTTGGGTAGCGGGGGGTCCTACCAAGAGACCCAGTACTTC	CASSLGSGGSYQETQYF
many	TRBD2	TRBV7-2	TRBJ2-5	TGTGCCAGCAGCGCGGGAGGGATCCAGTACTTC	CASSAGGIQYF
many	TRBD1	TRBV12-3/TRBV12-4	TRBJ1-5	TGTGCCAGCAGCACCGGACAGGGCGGCAATCAGCCCCAGCATTTT	CASSTGQGGNQPQHF
few	NA	TRBV6-6	TRBJ1-2	TGTGCCAGCAGTTCGGGCTTGGGGGGGGCCTACTATGGCTACACCTTC	CASSSGLGGAYYGYTF
many	NA	TRBV20-1	TRBJ1-2	TGCAGTGCCCCCAACAGAAGAGATAACTATGGCTACACCTTC	CSAPNRRDNYGYTF
many	NA	TRBV5-1	TRBJ1-5	TGCGCCAGCAGCCAGACAGGCCTGAATCAGCCCCAGCATTTT	CASSQTGLNQPQHF
many	NA	TRBV11-2	TRBJ2-1	TGTGCCAGCAGCTTAGTGGGCTCCTACAATGAGCAGTTCTTC	CASSLVGSYNEQFF
NA	NA	TRBV6-5	TRBJ1-5	TGTGCCAGCAGTTACCGGGCCGTGGGATATAGCAATCAGCCCCAGCATTTT	CASSYRAVGYSNQPQHF
NA	NA	TRBV19	TRBJ1-2	TGTGCCAGTACGGACGGACTGACCTTGGAGAGTGGCTACACCTTC	CASTDGLTLESGYTF
few	NA	TRBV20-1	TRBJ1-1	TGCAGTGCTAGAGGTATTCAGGGGAGGACTGAAGCTTTCTTT	CSARGIQGRTEAFF
many	NA	TRBV5-1	TRBJ2-3	TGCGCCAGCAGCCTGGGGGGAACGGGAGATACGCAGTATTTT	CASSLGGTGDTQYF
many	TRBD1	TRBV4-2	TRBJ2-5	TGTGCCAGCAGCCAAGTAACGGGACAGGGGATTTCGGAGACCCAGTACTTC	CASSQVTGQGISETQYF
many	NA	TRBV4-2	TRBJ2-3	TGTGCCAGCAGCCAAGAACGTCCCTATACGCAGTATTTT	CASSQERPYTQYF
many	NA	TRBV2	TRBJ2-1	TGTGCCAGCCGTACTACCGGGACCGACAATGAGCAGTTCTTC	CASRTTGTDNEQFF
few	NA	TRBV5-1	TRBJ1-2	TGCGCCAGCAGCTTGTCCGAGACGAGGGGCTACACCTTC	CASSLSETRGYTF
few	NA	TRBV7-2	TRBJ2-5	TGTGCCAGCAGCCCGACGGTCGACCAAGAGACCCAGTACTTC	CASSPTVDQETQYF
NA	NA	TRBV6-5	TRBJ1-6	TGTGCCACGTCCATAGGCTATAATTCACCCCTCCACTTT	CATSIGYNSPLHF
few	NA	TRBV7-2	TRBJ1-1	TGTGCCAGCAGCACAAGCACAGGGTTTGAAGCTTTCTTT	CASSTSTGFEAFF
NA	NA	TRBV7-6	TRBJ2-5	TGTGCCAGCAGCTTAGCCTGGGGGGGGCCCAGGATCCAGTACTTC	CASSLAWGGPRIQYF
few	NA	TRBV6-1	TRBJ1-2	TGTGCCAGCAGCCCCCGGGACACCTATGGCTACACCTTC	CASSPRDTYGYTF
NA	NA	TRBV7-9	TRBJ2-5	TGTGCCAGCAGCCCCTGGTTACCGGGGGGCCCAGAGACCCAGTACTTC	CASSPWLPGGPETQYF
many	TRBD1	TRBV5-1	TRBJ2-3	TGCGCCAGCAGCGTTCGGGACAGGTACACAGATACGCAGTATTTT	CASSVRDRYTDTQYF
NA	NA	TRBV21-1	TRBJ2-3	TGTGCCAGCAGCGCGGGGAGGGACCCAGATACGCAGTATTTT	CASSAGRDPDTQYF
few	NA	TRBV5-1	TRBJ2-4	TGCGCCAGCAGCCCCCCGAATAGGGGAGGAAACATTCAGTACTTC	CASSPPNRGGNIQYF
many	NA	TRBV5-6	TRBJ2-1	TGTGCCAGCAGCTTGATATCGGGAGCACCCTACAATGAGCAGTTCTTC	CASSLISGAPYNEQFF